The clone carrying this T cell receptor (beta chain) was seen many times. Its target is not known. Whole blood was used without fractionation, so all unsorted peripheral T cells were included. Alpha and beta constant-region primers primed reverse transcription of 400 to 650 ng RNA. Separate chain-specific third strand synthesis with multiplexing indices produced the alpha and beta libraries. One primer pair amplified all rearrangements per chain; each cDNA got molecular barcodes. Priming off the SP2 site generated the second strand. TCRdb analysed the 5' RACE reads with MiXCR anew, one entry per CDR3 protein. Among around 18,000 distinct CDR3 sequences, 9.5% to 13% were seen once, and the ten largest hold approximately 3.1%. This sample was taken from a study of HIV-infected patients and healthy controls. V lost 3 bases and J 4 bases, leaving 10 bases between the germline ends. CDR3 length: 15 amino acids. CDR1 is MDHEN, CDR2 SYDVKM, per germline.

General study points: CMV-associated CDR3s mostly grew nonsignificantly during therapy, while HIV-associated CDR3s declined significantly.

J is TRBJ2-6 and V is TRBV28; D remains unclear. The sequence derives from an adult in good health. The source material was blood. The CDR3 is CASSFKLTGANVLTF. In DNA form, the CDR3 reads TGTGCCAGCAGTTTTAAACTGACAGGGGCCAACGTCCTGACTTTC.